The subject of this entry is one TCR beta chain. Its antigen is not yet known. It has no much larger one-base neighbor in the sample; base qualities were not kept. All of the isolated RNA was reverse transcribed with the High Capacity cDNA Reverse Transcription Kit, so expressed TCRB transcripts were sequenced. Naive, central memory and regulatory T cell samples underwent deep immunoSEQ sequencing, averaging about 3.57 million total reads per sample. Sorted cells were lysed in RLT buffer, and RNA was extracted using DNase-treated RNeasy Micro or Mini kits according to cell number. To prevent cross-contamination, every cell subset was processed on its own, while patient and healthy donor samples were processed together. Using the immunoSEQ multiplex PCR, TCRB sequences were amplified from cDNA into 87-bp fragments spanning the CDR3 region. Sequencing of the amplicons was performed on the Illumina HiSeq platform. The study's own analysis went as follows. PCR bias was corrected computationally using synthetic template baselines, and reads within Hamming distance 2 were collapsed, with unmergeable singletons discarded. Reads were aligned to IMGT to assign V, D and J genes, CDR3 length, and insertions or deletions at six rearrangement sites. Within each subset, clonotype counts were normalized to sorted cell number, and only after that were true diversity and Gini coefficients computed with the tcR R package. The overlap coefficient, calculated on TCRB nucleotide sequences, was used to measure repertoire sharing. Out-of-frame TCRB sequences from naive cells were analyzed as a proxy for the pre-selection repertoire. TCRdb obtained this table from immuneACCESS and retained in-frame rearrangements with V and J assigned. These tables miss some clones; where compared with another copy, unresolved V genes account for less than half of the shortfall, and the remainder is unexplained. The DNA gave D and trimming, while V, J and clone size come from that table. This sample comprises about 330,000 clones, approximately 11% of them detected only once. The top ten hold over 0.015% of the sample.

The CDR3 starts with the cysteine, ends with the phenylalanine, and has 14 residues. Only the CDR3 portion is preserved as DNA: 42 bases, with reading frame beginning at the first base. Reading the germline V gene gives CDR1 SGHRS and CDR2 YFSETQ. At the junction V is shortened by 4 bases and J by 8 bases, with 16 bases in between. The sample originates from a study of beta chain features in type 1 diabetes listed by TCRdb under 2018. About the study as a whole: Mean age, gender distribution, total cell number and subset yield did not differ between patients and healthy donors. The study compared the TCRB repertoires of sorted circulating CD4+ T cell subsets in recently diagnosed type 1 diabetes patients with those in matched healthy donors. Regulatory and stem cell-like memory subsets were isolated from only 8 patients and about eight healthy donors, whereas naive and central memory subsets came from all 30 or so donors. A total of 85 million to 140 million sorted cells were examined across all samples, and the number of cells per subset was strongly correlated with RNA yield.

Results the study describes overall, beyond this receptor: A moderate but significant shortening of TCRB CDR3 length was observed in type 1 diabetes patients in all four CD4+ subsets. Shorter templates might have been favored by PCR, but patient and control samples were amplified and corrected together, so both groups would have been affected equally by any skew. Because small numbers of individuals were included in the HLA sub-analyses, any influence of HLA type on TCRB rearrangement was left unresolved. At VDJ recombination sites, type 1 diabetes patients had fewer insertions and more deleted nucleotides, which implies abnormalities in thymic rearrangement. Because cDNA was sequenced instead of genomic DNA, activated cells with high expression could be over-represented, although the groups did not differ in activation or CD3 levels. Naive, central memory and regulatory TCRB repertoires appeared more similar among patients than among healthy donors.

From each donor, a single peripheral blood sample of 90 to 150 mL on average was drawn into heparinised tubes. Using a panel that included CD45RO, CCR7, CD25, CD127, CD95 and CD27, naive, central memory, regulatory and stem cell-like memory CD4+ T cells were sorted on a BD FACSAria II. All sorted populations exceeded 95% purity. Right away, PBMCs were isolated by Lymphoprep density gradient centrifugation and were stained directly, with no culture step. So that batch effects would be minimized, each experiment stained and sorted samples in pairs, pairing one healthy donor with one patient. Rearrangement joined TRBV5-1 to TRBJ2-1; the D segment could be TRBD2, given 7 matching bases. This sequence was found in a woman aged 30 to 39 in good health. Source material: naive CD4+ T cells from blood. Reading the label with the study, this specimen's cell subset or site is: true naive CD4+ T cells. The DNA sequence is TGCGCCAGCAGCCTTAGGGGGGGAGTCGATGAGCAGTTCTTC. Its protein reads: CASSLRGGVDEQFF.